The rows below give T cell receptor beta chains drawn from one sample of a study of shared clonotypes between healthy human individuals. The assay was immunoSEQ multiplex PCR, and TCRdb's table has in-frame clones only and misses some. The table has about 1.5 million clones, approximately 98% seen once. The sample taken for sequencing was naive CD4+ T cells sorted from blood. Every receptor here comes from a man in his thirties or forties in good health. The CDR3 runs from the conserved cysteine through the conserved F or W.

v_call	cdr3_aa
TRBV7-8	CASSSSKDRDKYGYTF
TRBV7-6	CASSQTAYEQFF
TRBV2	CASREDRTTYQPQHF
TRBV25-1	CASSVLYEQYF
TRBV18	CASSPLQTYNEQFF
TRBV13	CASSLVGQVGRQYF
TRBV30	CAWSVQKPRTQYF
TRBV18	CASSPSDTQYF
TRBV7-2	CASTSLGLDYGYTF
TRBV5-4	CASSPVGREGRRTDTQYF
TRBV28	CASSLELGARGYTF
TRBV9	CASSVGPGGSSTDTQYF
TRBV20-1	CSARAKGQEYF
TRBV7-9	CASRSGSGNTEAFF
TRBV12-5	CASGLLGGRTEAFF
TRBV28	CASSFWDSYNEQFF
TRBV11-3	CASSLGRTRRTDTQYF
TRBV11-2	CASSPAAATGELFF
TRBV6-6	CASSPVYTGELFF
TRBV15	CATSRDSYQETQYF
TRBV5-4	CASSPREAGGNEQFF
TRBV9	CASSVVPSYNEQFF
TRBV14	CASSRLPSGRPLEQFF
TRBV10-1	CASSVGTALDEQYF
TRBV2	CASSVGTRDTDTQYF
TRBV2	CASSAGPSNTEAFF
TRBV14	CASSQEQGSEAFF
TRBV18	CASSRETGQETQYF
TRBV11-3	CARRRAGGLWSFTDTQYF
TRBV27	CASTPEARPSSYEQYF
TRBV10-3	CAISESIENEQFF
TRBV28	CASSLWGPVAPSGELFF
TRBV6-1	CASSEGFRQYF
TRBV18	CASSPASGRGSTDTQYF
TRBV6-1	CASSEALPGGPQHF
TRBV5-5	CASSRTVGEQFF
TRBV10-1	CASTQVLAGEQFF
TRBV7-8	CASSLRVLSTGELFF
TRBV18	CASSPTGKETQYF